These 18 T cell receptor beta chains were sequenced from one sample in a study of T-cell memory formation after mild COVID-19. MiXCR, applied by TCRdb to the 5' RACE reads, yields one record per CDR3 protein. The sample yields about 290,000 distinct CDR3 sequences, about a sixth seen once. The material sequenced was PBMCs or a T cell subset sorted from them (not recorded which). The receptor set was obtained from a young man who had mild COVID-19 (a few samples of this study predate the infection). Cell type and time point are not known.

Only a few counts were recorded for this clonotype. The V call is TRBV2, the J call TRBJ1-1, with D uncertain. Trimming cost V 6 bases and J 3 bases, with 8 bases left between them. CDR3 length equals 12 residues. The V gene's germline CDR1 is SNHLY and CDR2 FYNNEI. The CDR3 sequence: CASSAVDTEAFF. CDR3 in DNA: TGTGCCAGCAGCGCAGTGGACACTGAAGCTTTCTTT.

This clonotype was observed a few times. This chain links TRBV7-2 with TRBJ2-5; D is ambiguous. Trimming left V 4 bases short and J 2 bases short, with 5 bases between. Germline V gene data show CDR1 as SGHTA and CDR2 as FQGNSA. This CDR3 spans 12 amino acids. The CDR3 loop reads CASSSNQETQYF. DNA of the CDR3: TGTGCCAGCAGCTCGAATCAAGAGACCCAGTACTTC.

The genes are TRBV11-2 and TRBJ2-3; 13 bases are shared with TRBD2. CDR1 and CDR2 from the germline V gene are SGHAT and FQNNGV. V gave up 1 base and J gave up 4 bases; unmatched junction bases: 2. This CDR3 comprises 16 residues. The CDR3 here is CASSLGGTSGADTQYF. CDR3 nucleotide sequence: TGTGCCAGCAGCTTAGGAGGGACTAGCGGGGCAGATACGCAGTATTTT.

This clonotype was seen a few times. The chain uses TRBV15 and TRBJ1-5, with D unresolved. The germline V and J ends were trimmed by 1 base and 5 bases, with 15 bases remaining between them. The length of the CDR3 is 16 residues. Germline CDR1 reads LNHNV; CDR2 reads YYDKDF (reference sequence). This CDR3 reads CATSRVGSPGDQPQHF. CDR3 in DNA: TGTGCCACCAGCAGAGTCGGCAGTCCCGGGGATCAGCCCCAGCATTTT.

The rearrangement uses TRBV4-2 and TRBJ1-6; TRBD1 matches at 8 bases. Germline lookup yields CDR1 LGHNA and CDR2 YNFKEQ. Trimming removed 3 bases from V and 8 bases from J; junction bases left unmatched: 9. This CDR3 region has 16 residues. The CDR3 region is CASSHGGGQGDSPLHF. The CDR3 DNA sequence: TGTGCCAGCAGCCACGGGGGAGGACAGGGAGATTCACCCCTCCACTTT.

V gene TRBV5-1 combines with J gene TRBJ2-3; possibly TRBD1 for D (6 bases). The V gene lost 6 bases and the J gene lost 0 bases, with 8 bases spanning the gap. The germline V gene encodes CDR1 SGHRS and CDR2 YFSETQ. This CDR3 comprises 13 residues. In nucleotides, the CDR3 is TGCGCCAGCAAGGACAGTAGCACAGATACGCAGTATTTT. Translation gives CASKDSSTDTQYF.

Only a few counts were recorded for this clonotype. The CDR3 DNA follows: TGTGCCAGCAGCCAAGAAGGGGTAGCAGGAACTGCGGGTGGCTACACCTTC. Encoded protein: CASSQEGVAGTAGGYTF. This sequence joins TRBV3-1 and TRBJ1-2, with D maybe TRBD1 (5 bases). Germline V gene data show CDR1 as LGHDT and CDR2 as YNNKEL (reference sequence). Trimming removed 0 bases from V and 7 bases from J, with 21 bases in between. There are 17 residues in the CDR3.

The chain employs TRBV5-1 and TRBJ2-7, with 11 bases that match TRBD1. Germline V gives CDR1 SGHRS, CDR2 YFSETQ. There are 13 residues in the CDR3. J was trimmed by 4 bases and V by 7 bases; bases with no gene match: 4. The chain's CDR3 is CASSGQGVYEQYF. CDR3 bases: TGCGCCAGCTCGGGACAGGGGGTTTACGAGCAGTACTTC.

The rearrangement joins TRBV11-2 to TRBJ1-3, with D perhaps matching TRBD1 (5 bases). The CDR3 runs to 15 residues. The germline V and J ends were trimmed by 5 bases and 8 bases, with 19 bases remaining between them. Per the germline V gene, CDR1 is SGHAT and CDR2 is FQNNGV. CDR3 sequence: CASSPFRATGHTIYF. The CDR3 DNA reads TGTGCCAGCAGCCCATTCAGGGCGACGGGTCACACCATATATTTT.

This clonotype was seen a handful of times. V usage is TRBV7-2 and J usage is TRBJ1-5; D possibly corresponds to TRBD1 (5 bases). This CDR3 has 14 residues. The germline V gene has CDR1 SGHTA and CDR2 FQGNSA. The V gene lost 0 bases and the J gene lost 5 bases, with 8 bases spanning the gap. Written as DNA, the CDR3 is TGTGCCAGCAGCTTAGCGTGGGGGGATCAGCCCCAGCATTTT. Its translation: CASSLAWGDQPQHF.

In its sample, this clonotype was seen many times. The J gene is TRBJ1-2, the V gene TRBV5-6, with 7 bases aligning to TRBD1. The ends lost 4 bases at V and 4 bases at J; junction bases unmatched: 7. The CDR3 extends over 14 amino acids. Germline V lookup: CDR1 SGHDT, CDR2 YYEEEE. DNA for the CDR3: TGTGCCAGCAGCCCGACAGGGTCAGCCTATGGCTACACCTTC. This encodes CASSPTGSAYGYTF. The full variable domain, its missing parts supplied by reference TRBV5-6 and TRBJ1-2, is DAGVTQSPTHLIKTRGQQVTLRCSPKSGHDTVSWYQQALGQGPQFIFQYYEEEERQRGNFPDRFSGHQFPNYSSELNVNALLLGDSALYLCASSPTGSAYGYTFGSGTRLTVV.

The rearrangement links TRBV7-3 to TRBJ2-3, with TRBD2 matching over 8 bases. CDR1 and CDR2 (germline): SGHTA, FQGTGA. The CDR3 has 15 residues. Trimming cost V 4 bases and J 3 bases; bases outside gene matches: 6. CDR3: CASSSPGLGTDTQYF. CDR3 sequence (DNA): TGTGCCAGCAGCTCGCCGGGACTAGGAACAGATACGCAGTATTTT.

The genes are TRBV12-3 or TRBV12-4 and TRBJ1-2; 9 positions match TRBD1. The length of the CDR3 is 15 residues. V trimming: 5 bases; J trimming: 7 bases; junction bases outside the gene matches: 11. The CDR3 DNA sequence: TGTGCCAGCAGTCTAGGGGGGGACAGGGAAAGTGGCTACACCTTC. This sequence encodes CASSLGGDRESGYTF.

The chain combines TRBV6-5 with TRBJ1-5; D gene ambiguous. The CDR3 length is 13 residues. The ends were cut back, 2 bases at V and 4 bases at J, with 6 bases in the middle. The germline gives CDR1 MNHEY, CDR2 SVGAGI. CDR3 DNA: TGTGCCAGCAGTTACGATGGAAATCAGCCCCAGCATTTT. Translating it yields CASSYDGNQPQHF.

This clonotype was seen a few times. The rearrangement joins TRBV6-5 to TRBJ1-2; TRBD1 is a possible D gene (5 bases). CDR3 length equals 14 residues. With 6 bases removed from V and 2 bases from J, the gap between germline ends came to 13 bases. Per germline, CDR1 MNHEY and CDR2 SVGAGI. The CDR3 loop is CASRRDSPNYGYTF. CDR3 bases: TGTGCCAGCAGACGGGACTCACCGAACTATGGCTACACCTTC.

This clonotype appeared a few times. The chain links TRBV6-5 to TRBJ2-7; TRBD1 might be the D (7 bases). The germline gives CDR1 MNHEY, CDR2 SVGAGI. This CDR3 is built from 15 residues. V gave up 5 bases and J gave up 1 base, with 15 bases separating them. This CDR3 reads CASSPAGGSSYEQYV. The DNA for the CDR3 is TGTGCCAGCAGTCCCGCAGGGGGGTCGTCCTACGAGCAGTACGTC.

In its sample, this clonotype was seen a few times. The chain carries TRBV20-1 and TRBJ1-6; D not resolved. From germline, CDR1 is DFQATT and CDR2 SNEGSKA (reference sequence). Trimming removed 6 bases at V and 18 bases at J, with 18 bases between. The CDR3 has 11 amino acids. The CDR3 region is CSAPRAFQHHF. CDR3 DNA: TGCAGTGCCCCAAGGGCCTTTCAGCACCACTTT.

The chain uses TRBV5-5 and TRBJ1-1, with D unresolved. The V gene lost 0 bases and the J gene lost 5 bases, with 8 bases spanning the gap. Germline V CDR1 and CDR2: SGHKS, YYEKEE (reference sequence). The CDR3 has 13 amino acids. CDR3 amino acids: CASSLAYGTEAFF. CDR3 coding DNA: TGTGCCAGCAGCTTGGCCTATGGGACTGAAGCTTTCTTT.